This T cell receptor (beta chain) was profiled in a study of T cell responses to AZD1222 COVID-19 vaccine. General study points: Unmutated variant regions reportedly attract nearly half of all spike-specific TCRs. There were mostly white British donors and more females than males, and clonal diversity was possibly underestimated. Vaccine-associated CD4 TCRs ranged over spike, dominating at 160-218 and 743-854.

Using immunoSEQ multiplex PCR, the repertoire was profiled, and TCRdb retains in-frame clones only, with some absent. Among tens of thousands of clones listed, approximately 90% were seen once. V was cut by 6 bases and J by 8 bases, with 23 bases left in between. Germline loops: CDR1 MNHEY, CDR2 SVGEGT. This CDR3 spans 15 amino acids. Details on this clone: Antigen: not known.

V usage is TRBV6-2 or TRBV6-3 and J usage is TRBJ2-7, with D possibly being TRBD1 (5 bases). The origin of this receptor is an adult who received the MenACWY meningococcal vaccine as a control. This specimen was peripheral blood, taken 28 days after the second dose of the MenACWY control vaccine. The CDR3 protein is CASSHPTQGLLKQYF. As DNA, the CDR3 is TGTGCCAGCAGCCATCCTACCCAGGGCCTTTTAAAGCAGTACTTC.